These 17 T cell receptor beta chains share one sample of origin, sequenced in a study of shared clonotypes between healthy human individuals. The assay was immunoSEQ multiplex PCR, and TCRdb's table has in-frame clones only and misses some. The sample consists of roughly 2,300,000 clones, around 90% of them appearing once. Input material: naive CD4+ T cells from PBMCs. Noted subset: CD45RA+ positively selected. These receptors came from a man in his late teens or twenties in good health. Some clones in this sample may be carry-over from other donors' samples.

The chain couples TRBV9 to TRBJ2-5; 7 bases match TRBD2. The CDR3 length is 18 residues. In germline, CDR1 is SGDLS, CDR2 YYNGEE. J gave up 2 bases and V 0 bases, and 13 bases lay outside the gene matches. This CDR3 is CASSVAPLRGAGQETQYF. The CDR3 nucleotides are TGTGCCAGCAGCGTAGCTCCCCTAAGGGGAGCGGGGCAAGAGACCCAGTACTTC.

The rearrangement uses TRBV18 and TRBJ1-1, with D perhaps matching TRBD1 (5 bases). CDR1 is KGHSH, CDR2 LQKENI, per germline. CDR3 length: 15 amino acids. Trimming shortened V by 1 base and J by 2 bases, and 11 bases separated the two germline ends. CDR3 DNA sequence: TGTGCCAGCTCACCACAAGGGGCAGCAAACACTGAAGCTTTCTTT. This translates into CASSPQGAANTEAFF.

The rearrangement links TRBV14 to TRBJ2-7, with D unclear. Trimming pared 0 bases from V and 0 bases from J, leaving 9 bases between. CDR3 size: 15 residues. Germline CDR1 SGHDN, CDR2 FVKESK. Here the CDR3 reads CASSQEAAYSYEQYF. The CDR3 region has the DNA TGTGCCAGCAGCCAAGAGGCCGCCTACTCCTACGAGCAGTACTTC.

The V call is TRBV2, the J call TRBJ1-1; possible D gene TRBD1, 5 bases. Trimming shortened V by 6 bases and J by 6 bases, and 17 bases separated the two germline ends. The CDR3 has 14 residues. From germline, CDR1 is SNHLY and CDR2 FYNNEI. DNA of the CDR3: TGTGCCAGCAGGGTCCAGGGAATAAGCGCTGAAGCTTTCTTT. It codes for CASRVQGISAEAFF.

This chain links TRBV28 with TRBJ2-1, with a tentative D call TRBD2 (5 bases). V was cut by 6 bases and J by 1 base, with 10 bases left in between. Germline lookup yields CDR1 MDHEN and CDR2 SYDVKM. The CDR3 has 14 residues. CDR3 nucleotide sequence: TGTGCCAGCAGCCGCCCGGGATCCTACAATGAGCAGTTCTTC. The encoded protein is CASSRPGSYNEQFF.

The chain employs TRBV30 and TRBJ1-6; D is possibly TRBD1 (5 bases). Germline CDR1 and CDR2: GTSNPN and SVGIG (reference sequence). CDR3 size: 13 residues. With 2 bases removed from V and 11 bases from J, the gap between germline ends came to 13 bases. The CDR3 bases are TGTGCCTGGAGTCCAGGGATTGATCCACCCCTCCACTTT. It codes for CAWSPGIDPPLHF. Full variable domain (outside the CDR3, taken from reference TRBV30 and TRBJ1-6): SQTIHQWPATLVQPVGSPLSLECTVEGTSNPNLYWYRQAAGRGLQLLFYSVGIGQISSEVPQNLSASRPQDRQFILSSKKLLLSDSGFYLCAWSPGIDPPLHFGNGTRLTVT.

This chain links TRBV6-5 with TRBJ2-1; TRBD2 agrees at 12 bases. This CDR3 comprises 13 residues. Trimming removed 6 bases from V and 12 bases from J; junction bases left unmatched: 6. Germline CDR1 reads MNHEY; CDR2 reads SVGAGI. The CDR3 here is CASRRTSGIGQFF. The CDR3 DNA reads TGTGCCAGCAGACGGACTAGCGGGATCGGGCAGTTCTTC.

The V call is TRBV12-5, the J call TRBJ2-1, with 7 bases fitting TRBD1. CDR3 length: 15 amino acids. J gave up 7 bases and V 6 bases, and 12 bases lay outside the gene matches. The germline gives CDR1 LGHNT, CDR2 FRNRAP. The DNA of the CDR3 is TGTGCTAGTGGGCTCGGGCAGGGGGTAGTGAATGAGCAGTTCTTC. Amino acids: CASGLGQGVVNEQFF.

This clone came up once. DNA for the CDR3: TGTGCCAGTAGTATAAGGCCCCTACAGGGGAGTAGAGAGACCCAGTACTTC. Its translation is CASSIRPLQGSRETQYF. V and J are TRBV19 and TRBJ2-5, with TRBD1 identical over 7 bases. The trim removed 2 bases at V and 4 bases at J, leaving 13 bases unmatched. The CDR3 consists of 17 residues. CDR1 is LNHDA, CDR2 SQIVND, per germline (reference sequence).

This clone was counted a few times. The genes are TRBV9 and TRBJ2-2; D uncertain. The CDR3 is 13 amino acids. Germline CDR1 and CDR2: SGDLS and YYNGEE. V lost 4 bases and J 6 bases, leaving 10 bases between the germline ends. In DNA form, the CDR3 reads TGTGCCAGCAGCCCCAGGTCGCCCGGGGAGCTGTTTTTT. Translation: CASSPRSPGELFF.

The chain joins TRBV6-4 to TRBJ2-2; tentative D call: TRBD1 (6 bases). CDR1 is MRHNA, CDR2 SNTAGT, per germline. This CDR3 spans 15 amino acids. V was shortened by 1 base and J by 5 bases, with 11 bases between the two germline ends. CDR3 in amino acids: CASSDWGRGTGELFF. The CDR3, as DNA: TGTGCCAGCAGTGACTGGGGGCGCGGGACCGGGGAGCTGTTTTTT.

This chain links TRBV15 with TRBJ2-6; 7 nucleotides match TRBD2. The CDR3 is 17 residues long. The germline CDR1 and CDR2 sequences are LNHNV and YYDKDF (reference sequence). V trimming: 7 bases; J trimming: 0 bases; junction bases outside the gene matches: 9. This chain's CDR3 is CATNLGRGDSGANVLTF. CDR3 nucleotides: TGTGCCACCAACCTAGGGAGGGGAGACTCTGGGGCCAACGTCCTGACTTTC.

The chain has TRBV11-3 and TRBJ2-1; 14 bases align to TRBD2. CDR1 is SGHNT and CDR2 is YENEEA in the germline V gene. V shed 6 bases and J 6 bases; nucleotides not matched to a gene: 7. This CDR3 is 16 amino acids long. The CDR3 DNA reads TGTGCCAGCAGTCGGACCGGGACTAGCGGGAGCAATGAGCAGTTCTTC. Translated: CASSRTGTSGSNEQFF.

V and J are TRBV11-1 and TRBJ2-1; D remains ambiguous. V dropped 5 bases and J dropped 4 bases, with 18 bases sitting between them. Germline loops: CDR1 SGHAT, CDR2 FQDESV (reference sequence). The CDR3 extends over 16 amino acids. The DNA of the CDR3 is TGTGCCAGCAGCCGTCTCGGGCCGCCCGCTTACAATGAGCAGTTCTTC. This codes for CASSRLGPPAYNEQFF.

Details on this clone: The same CDR3 is also encoded by other DNA sequences in this sample. V and J are TRBV18 and TRBJ1-1; 10 bases are a match to TRBD1. The V gene end was trimmed by 3 bases and the J gene end by 1 base; junction bases not matched to a gene: 2. The CDR3 has 15 amino acids. Germline CDR1 reads KGHSH; CDR2 reads LQKENI. The CDR3 spells CASSPRTGGNTEAFF. CDR3 DNA sequence: TGTGCCAGCTCACCCCGGACAGGGGGGAACACTGAAGCTTTCTTT.

The chain carries TRBV5-1 and TRBJ2-7; D may match TRBD1 or TRBD2 (7 bases each). CDR1 is SGHRS and CDR2 is YFSETQ in the germline V gene. V was shortened by 0 bases and J by 4 bases, with 14 bases between the two germline ends. The length of the CDR3 is 15 residues. CDR3 DNA: TGCGCCAGCAGCTTGGGGGAGGGGGCGAAATACGAGCAGTACTTC. Amino acid sequence: CASSLGEGAKYEQYF.

This clone appeared a few times. The chain uses TRBV29-1 and TRBJ1-2, with D possibly matching TRBD1 (5 bases). The CDR3 is 11 amino acids. V lost 6 bases and J 5 bases, leaving 10 bases between the germline ends. Per the germline V gene, CDR1 is SQVTM and CDR2 is ANQGSEA. Here the CDR3 reads CSVASGYGYTF. The CDR3 bases are TGCAGCGTGGCTTCAGGGTATGGCTACACCTTC.